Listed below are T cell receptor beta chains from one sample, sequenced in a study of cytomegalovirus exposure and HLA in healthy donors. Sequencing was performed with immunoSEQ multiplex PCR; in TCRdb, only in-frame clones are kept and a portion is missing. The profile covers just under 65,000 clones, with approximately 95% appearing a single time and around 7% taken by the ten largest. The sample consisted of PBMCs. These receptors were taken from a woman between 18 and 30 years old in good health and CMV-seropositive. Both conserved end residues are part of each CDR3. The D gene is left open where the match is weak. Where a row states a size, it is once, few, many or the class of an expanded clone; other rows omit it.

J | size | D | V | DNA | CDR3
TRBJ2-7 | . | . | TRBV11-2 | TGTGCCAGCAGCTTAGATTTACGCGCCGCCTACGAGCAGTACTTC | CASSLDLRAAYEQYF
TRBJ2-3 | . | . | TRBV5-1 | TGCGCCAGCAGCTTAGACCTTGGCGGGACTAGCACAGATACGCAGTATTTT | CASSLDLGGTSTDTQYF
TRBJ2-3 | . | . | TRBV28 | TGTGCCAGCAGTCCACTGGGGCGGGACAGCCTTGGGACAGATACGCAGTATTTT | CASSPLGRDSLGTDTQYF
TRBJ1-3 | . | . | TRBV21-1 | TGTGCCAGCAGCAAAGATGACAGCGTAGCCCATTTGTATTTT | CASSKDDSVAHLYF
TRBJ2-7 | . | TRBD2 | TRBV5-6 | TGTGCCAGCAGTCTCGGGGTAGCGGGAGTCAATCGTTACTTC | CASSLGVAGVNRYF
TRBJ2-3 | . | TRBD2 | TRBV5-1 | TGCGCCAGCAGCTCCCGGACTAGCGGGAGGGCCGACGATACGCAGTATTTT | CASSSRTSGRADDTQYF
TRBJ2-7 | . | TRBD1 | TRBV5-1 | TGCGCCAGCAGCTTGAGTCAGGGGGCCGTGCAGTACTTC | CASSLSQGAVQYF
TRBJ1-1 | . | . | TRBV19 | TGTGCCAGTAGTCACAACCCAATTGGGAACACTGAAGCTTTCTTT | CASSHNPIGNTEAFF
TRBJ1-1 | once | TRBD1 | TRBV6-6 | TGTGCCAGCAGCCGGGGACAGACCATGAACACTGAAGCTTTCTTT | CASSRGQTMNTEAFF
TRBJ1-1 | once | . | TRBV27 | TGTGCCAGCAGCCCGAACTCTCGGACAGTCAACACTGAAGCTTTCTTT | CASSPNSRTVNTEAFF
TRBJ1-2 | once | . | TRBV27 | TGTGCCAGCAGTTCCCCGCCTTTTAGAGGCTACACCTTC | CASSSPPFRGYTF
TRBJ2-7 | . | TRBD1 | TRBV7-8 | TGTGCCAGCAGCTTACAGGGGGCCCGCGAGCAGTACTTC | CASSLQGAREQYF
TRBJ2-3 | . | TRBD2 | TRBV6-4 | TGTGCCAGCAGTCCCGGGACTAGCGATACAGATACGCAGTATTTT | CASSPGTSDTDTQYF
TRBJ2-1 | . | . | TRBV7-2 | TGTGCCAGCAGCCTCCTCAACGGGGGAGTTGCCCATGAGCAGTTCTTC | CASSLLNGGVAHEQFF
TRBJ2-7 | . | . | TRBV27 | TGTGCCAGCAGTTCCCCCCGGAGGGCCGTTTCCCCGAGCTTGAGCGAGCAGTACTTC | CASSSPRRAVSPSLSEQYF
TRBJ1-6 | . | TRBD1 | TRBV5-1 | TGCGCCAGCAGCACCCGACAGGGGAATAATTCACCCCTCCACTTT | CASSTRQGNNSPLHF
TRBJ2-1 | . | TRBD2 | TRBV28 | TGTGCCAGCTGTGGGGAGGGCCTCTACAATGAGCAGTTCTTC | CASCGEGLYNEQFF
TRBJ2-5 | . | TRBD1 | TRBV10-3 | TGTGCCATCAGTGGGTTTGGACAGGGTGAGACCCAGTACTTC | CAISGFGQGETQYF
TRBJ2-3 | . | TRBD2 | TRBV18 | TGTGCCAGCTCACACAGACAGCGGGAGGCCACAGATACGCAGTATTTT | CASSHRQREATDTQYF
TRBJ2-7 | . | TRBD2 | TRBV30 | TGTGCCTGGACTGTACAGGGAGGAGCGGGAGGACCTCGGTACTTC | CAWTVQGGAGGPRYF
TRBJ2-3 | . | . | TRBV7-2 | TGTGCCAGCAGTTATGGGGGCCGGGGAGGGGCAGATACGCAGTATTTT | CASSYGGRGGADTQYF
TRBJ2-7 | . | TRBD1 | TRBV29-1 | TGCAGCGTTGTTCGACAGGGGGCCCACGAGCAGTACTTC | CSVVRQGAHEQYF
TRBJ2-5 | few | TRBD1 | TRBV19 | TGTGCCAGTAGTATAGGGGCAGGGGGAGAGACCCAGTACTTC | CASSIGAGGETQYF
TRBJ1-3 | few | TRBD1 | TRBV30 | TGTGCCTGGAGTCGACAGGGGGACACCATATATTTT | CAWSRQGDTIYF
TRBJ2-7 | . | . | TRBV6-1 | TGTGCCAGCAGTGATAGTGGGGCTACGTACTTC | CASSDSGATYF
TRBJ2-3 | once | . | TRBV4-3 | TGCGCCAGCAGCCAAGGGGCCCGTATAGCAGATACGCAGTATTTT | CASSQGARIADTQYF